The subject of this entry is one TCR beta chain. Its target is not known. Only in-frame clones appear in the TCRdb table, and some are missing; sequencing was by immunoSEQ multiplex PCR. In the table there are 150,000 to 200,000 clones, about 91% of which are singletons. The sample belongs to a study of T cell responses to AZD1222 COVID-19 vaccine. Study-wide results and limits: With two AZD1222 doses given, Spike-specific TCR breadth and depth both rose.

Germline V lookup: CDR1 SGHDT, CDR2 YYEEEE. The CDR3 is made up of 16 amino acids. Trimming shortened V by 0 bases and J by 5 bases, and 15 bases separated the two germline ends. The material was peripheral blood, obtained on day 0 of AZD1222 vaccination. V usage is TRBV5-6 and J usage is TRBJ1-5; tentatively, D is TRBD1 (6 bases). The TCR comes from an adult in good health. The CDR3 sequence: CASSLASRGNYQPQHF. CDR3 DNA: TGTGCCAGCAGCTTGGCCAGCAGGGGAAATTATCAGCCCCAGCATTTT.